This T cell receptor (beta chain) is drawn from a study of early T cells in non-severe SARS-CoV-2 infection. About the study: Chains from this unsorted whole-blood bulk RNA could not be paired. General study findings and limits: Anti-spike CD8 responses were favored by VDJdb matching, which missed private and CD4 specificities.

The TCR library protocol attached unique molecular identifiers to the individual cDNA molecules. Using its own MiXCR run on the 5' RACE reads, TCRdb lists one record per CDR3 protein. Found here are approximately 71,000 distinct CDR3 sequences, roughly an eighth of them singletons; the top ten hold 1.5% to 2%. This clonotype has more than one count but fewer than ten. Antigen specificity is unknown. The CDR3 runs 11 residues. V was trimmed by 4 bases and J by 3 bases, leaving 7 bases between them. Germline V gene data show CDR1 as SQVTM and CDR2 as ANQGSEA. The V call is TRBV29-1, the J call TRBJ2-7; D gene ambiguous. This receptor was taken from an adult who was a healthcare worker with PCR-confirmed SARS-CoV-2 infection or an uninfected control (not recorded which). The sequencing input was whole blood. CDR3: CSVVSSYEQYF. As DNA, the CDR3 is TGCAGCGTTGTATCCAGCTACGAGCAGTACTTC.